This record concerns one TCR beta chain sequence. Its target is not known. The V gene end was trimmed by 5 bases and the J gene end by 2 bases; junction bases not matched to a gene: 6. The germline gives CDR1 SGHTA, CDR2 FQGNSA. CDR3 length: 14 amino acids. Cultured CD4+ T-cell DNA underwent Oncomine TCR Beta short-read sequencing. TCRdb ran MiXCR on the PCR reads and lists one entry per CDR3 protein. Here the sample spans just over 15,000 distinct CDR3 sequences, more than 65% being singletons. This specimen belongs to a study of vaccination and CD4 T cells after COVID-19. As for the study in general: Two of the convalescents were Hispanic, and the group consisted of six males and four females. General study findings and limits: Researchers looked at relatively few convalescent patients and had no early post-infection timepoints.

Indicated treatment: approximately 11-day PBMC culture with coronavirus spike peptide pools or control peptides (ViraFEST assay). ViraFEST sequenced TCRs after peptide-pool expansion of antigen-specific T cells. Sequenced material: CD4+ T cells from blood, cultured in vitro. The J gene is TRBJ2-7, the V gene TRBV7-2, with TRBD1 identical over 7 bases. The TCR originated in a human donor who had recovered from COVID-19. As DNA, the CDR3 is TGTGCCAGCAGCCGACAGGGTGGCACCTACGAGCAGTACTTC. Protein sequence: CASSRQGGTYEQYF.